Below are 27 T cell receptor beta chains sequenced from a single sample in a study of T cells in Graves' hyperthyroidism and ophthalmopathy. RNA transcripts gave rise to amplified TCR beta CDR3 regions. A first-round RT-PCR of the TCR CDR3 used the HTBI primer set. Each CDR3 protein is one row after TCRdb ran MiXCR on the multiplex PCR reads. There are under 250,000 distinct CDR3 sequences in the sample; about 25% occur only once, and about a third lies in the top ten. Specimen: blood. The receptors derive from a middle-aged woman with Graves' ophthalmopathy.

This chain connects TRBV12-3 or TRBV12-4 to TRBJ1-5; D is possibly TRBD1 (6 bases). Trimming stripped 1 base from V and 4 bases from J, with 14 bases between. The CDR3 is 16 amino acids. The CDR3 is CASSLVVGGSNQPQHF. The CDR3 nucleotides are TGTGCCAGCAGTTTAGTGGTAGGGGGGAGTAATCAGCCCCAGCATTTT.

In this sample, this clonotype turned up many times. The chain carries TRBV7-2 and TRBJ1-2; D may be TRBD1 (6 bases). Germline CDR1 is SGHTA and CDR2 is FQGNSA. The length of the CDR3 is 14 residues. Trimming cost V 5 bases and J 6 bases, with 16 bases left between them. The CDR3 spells CASSPGQTINGYTF. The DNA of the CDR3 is TGTGCCAGCAGCCCCGGACAGACTATAAATGGCTACACCTTC.

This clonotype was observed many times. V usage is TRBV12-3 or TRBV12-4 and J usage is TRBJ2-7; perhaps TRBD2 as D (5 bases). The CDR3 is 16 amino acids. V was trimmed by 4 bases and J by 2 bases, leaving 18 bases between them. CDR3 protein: CASSSRASGRAYEQYF. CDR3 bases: TGTGCCAGCAGTTCGCGGGCCTCCGGTCGGGCCTACGAGCAGTACTTC.

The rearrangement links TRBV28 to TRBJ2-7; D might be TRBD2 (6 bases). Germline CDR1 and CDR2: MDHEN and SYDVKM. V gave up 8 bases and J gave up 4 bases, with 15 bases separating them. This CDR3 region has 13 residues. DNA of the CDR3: TGTGCCAGCTTGGCTAGCGATAAGTACGAGCAGTACTTC. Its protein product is CASLASDKYEQYF. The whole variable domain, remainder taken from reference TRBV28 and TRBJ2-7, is DVKVTQSSRYLVKRTGEKVFLECVQDMDHENMFWYRQDPGLGLRLIYFSYDVKMKEKGDIPEGYSVSREKKERFSLILESASTNQTSMYLCASLASDKYEQYFGPGTRLTVT.

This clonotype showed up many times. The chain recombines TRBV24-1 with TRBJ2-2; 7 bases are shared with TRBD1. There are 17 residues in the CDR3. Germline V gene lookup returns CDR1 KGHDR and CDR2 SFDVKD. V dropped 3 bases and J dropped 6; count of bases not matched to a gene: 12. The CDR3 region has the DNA TGTGCCACCAGTGATCCTCCGGGACAGCTGTATGCCGGGGAGCTGTTTTTT. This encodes CATSDPPGQLYAGELFF.

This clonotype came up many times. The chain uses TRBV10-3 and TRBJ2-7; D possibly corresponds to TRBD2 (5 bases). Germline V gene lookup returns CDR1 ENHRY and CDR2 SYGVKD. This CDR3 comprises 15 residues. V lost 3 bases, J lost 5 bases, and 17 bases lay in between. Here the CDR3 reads CAISDPGARGDEQYF. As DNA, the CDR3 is TGTGCCATCAGTGATCCGGGCGCACGGGGAGACGAGCAGTACTTC.

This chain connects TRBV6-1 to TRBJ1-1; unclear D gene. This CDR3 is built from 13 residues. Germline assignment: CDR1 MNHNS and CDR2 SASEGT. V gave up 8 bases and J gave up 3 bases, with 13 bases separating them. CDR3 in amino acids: CASASHGYTEAFF. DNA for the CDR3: TGTGCCAGCGCCAGCCACGGGTACACTGAAGCTTTCTTT.

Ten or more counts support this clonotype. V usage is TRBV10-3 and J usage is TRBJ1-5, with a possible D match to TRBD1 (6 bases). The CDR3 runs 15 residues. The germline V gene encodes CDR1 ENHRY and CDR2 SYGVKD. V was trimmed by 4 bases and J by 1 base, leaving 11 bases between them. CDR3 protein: CAISVDSTSNQPQHF. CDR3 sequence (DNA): TGTGCCATCAGTGTGGACAGTACCAGCAATCAGCCCCAGCATTTT.

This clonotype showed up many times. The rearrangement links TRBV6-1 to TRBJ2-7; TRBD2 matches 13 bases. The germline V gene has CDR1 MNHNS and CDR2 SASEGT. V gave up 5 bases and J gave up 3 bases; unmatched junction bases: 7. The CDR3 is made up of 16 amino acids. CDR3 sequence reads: CASSQGTSGKFYEQYF. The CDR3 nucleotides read TGTGCCAGCAGTCAAGGGACTAGCGGGAAATTCTACGAGCAGTACTTC.

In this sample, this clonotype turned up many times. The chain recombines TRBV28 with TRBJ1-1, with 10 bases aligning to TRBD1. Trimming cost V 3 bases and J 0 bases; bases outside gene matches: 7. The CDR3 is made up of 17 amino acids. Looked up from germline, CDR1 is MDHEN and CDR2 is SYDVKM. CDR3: CASSFYDRGRVNTEAFF. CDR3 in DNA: TGTGCCAGCAGTTTTTATGACAGGGGGCGGGTGAACACTGAAGCTTTCTTT.

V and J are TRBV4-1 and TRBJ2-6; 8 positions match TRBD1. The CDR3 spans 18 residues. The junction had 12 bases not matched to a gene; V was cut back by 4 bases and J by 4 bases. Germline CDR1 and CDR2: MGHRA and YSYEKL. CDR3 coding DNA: TGCGCCAGCAGCCTAGTAGGAGGCAGGGGGCTAGGGGCCAACGTCCTGACTTTC. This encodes CASSLVGGRGLGANVLTF.

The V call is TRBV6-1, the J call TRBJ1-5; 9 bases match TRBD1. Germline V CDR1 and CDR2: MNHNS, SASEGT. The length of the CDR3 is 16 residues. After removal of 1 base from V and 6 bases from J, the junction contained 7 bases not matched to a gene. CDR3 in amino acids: CASSEVYRGRGQPQHF. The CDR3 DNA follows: TGTGCCAGCAGTGAAGTCTACAGGGGGCGCGGTCAGCCCCAGCATTTT.

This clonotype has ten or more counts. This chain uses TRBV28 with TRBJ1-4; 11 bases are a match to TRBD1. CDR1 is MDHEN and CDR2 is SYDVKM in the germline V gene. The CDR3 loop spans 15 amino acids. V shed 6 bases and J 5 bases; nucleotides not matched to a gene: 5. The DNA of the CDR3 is TGTGCCAGCAGCCGCTGGGACAGGGGGAATGAAAAACTGTTTTTT. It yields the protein CASSRWDRGNEKLFF.

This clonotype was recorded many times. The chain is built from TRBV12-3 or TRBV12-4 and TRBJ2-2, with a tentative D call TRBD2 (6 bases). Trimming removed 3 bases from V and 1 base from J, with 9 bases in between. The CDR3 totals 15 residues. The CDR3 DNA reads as TGTGCCAGCAGTTTCGTAGCGGTGAACACCGGGGAGCTGTTTTTT. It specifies CASSFVAVNTGELFF.

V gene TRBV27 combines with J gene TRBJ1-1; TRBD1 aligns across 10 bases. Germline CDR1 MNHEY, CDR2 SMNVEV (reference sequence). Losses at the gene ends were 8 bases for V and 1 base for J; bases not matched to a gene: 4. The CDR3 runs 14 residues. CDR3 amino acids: CASGTGASNTEAFF. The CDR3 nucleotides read TGTGCCAGCGGGACAGGGGCATCGAACACTGAAGCTTTCTTT.

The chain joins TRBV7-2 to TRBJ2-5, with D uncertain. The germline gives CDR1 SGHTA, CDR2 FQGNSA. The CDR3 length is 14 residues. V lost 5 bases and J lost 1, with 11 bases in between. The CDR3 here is CASSEITSQETQYF. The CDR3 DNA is TGTGCCAGCAGCGAGATTACATCCCAAGAGACCCAGTACTTC.

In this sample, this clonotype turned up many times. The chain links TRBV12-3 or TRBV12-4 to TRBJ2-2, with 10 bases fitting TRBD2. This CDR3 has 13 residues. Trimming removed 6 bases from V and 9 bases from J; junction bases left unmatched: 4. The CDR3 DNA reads TGTGCCAGCAGCCTAGCGGGAGTTCGGGAGCTGTTTTTT. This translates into CASSLAGVRELFF.

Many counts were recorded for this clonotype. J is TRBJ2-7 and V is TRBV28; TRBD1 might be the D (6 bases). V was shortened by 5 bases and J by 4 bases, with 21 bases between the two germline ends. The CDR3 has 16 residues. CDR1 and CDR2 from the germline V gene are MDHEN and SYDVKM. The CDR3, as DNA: TGTGCCAGCAGTCCACTGAGCAGGACAGAGGGTTACGAGCAGTACTTC. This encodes CASSPLSRTEGYEQYF.

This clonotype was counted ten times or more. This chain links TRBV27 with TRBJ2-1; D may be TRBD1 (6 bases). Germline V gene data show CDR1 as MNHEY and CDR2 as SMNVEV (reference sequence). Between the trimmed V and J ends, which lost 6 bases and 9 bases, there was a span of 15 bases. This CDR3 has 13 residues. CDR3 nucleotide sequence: TGTGCCAGCAGACCAAGGGGGAACACTGAGCAGTTCTTC. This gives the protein CASRPRGNTEQFF.

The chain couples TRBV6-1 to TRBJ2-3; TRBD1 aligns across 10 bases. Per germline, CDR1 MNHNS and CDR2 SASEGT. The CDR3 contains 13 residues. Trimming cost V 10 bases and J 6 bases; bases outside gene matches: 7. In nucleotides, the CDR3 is TGTGCCAACGCGACAGGGGGCGTCGATACGCAGTATTTT. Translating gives CANATGGVDTQYF.

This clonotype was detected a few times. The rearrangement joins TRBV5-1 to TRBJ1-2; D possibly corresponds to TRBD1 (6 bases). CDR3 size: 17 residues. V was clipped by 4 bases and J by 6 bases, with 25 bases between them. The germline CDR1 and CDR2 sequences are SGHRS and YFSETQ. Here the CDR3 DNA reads TGCGCCAGCAGCAAGACGCCCCAGACAGGTGCAGGGGATGGCTACACCTTC. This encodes CASSKTPQTGAGDGYTF. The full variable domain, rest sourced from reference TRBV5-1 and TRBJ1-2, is KAGVTQTPRYLIKTRGQQVTLSCSPISGHRSVSWYQQTPGQGLQFLFEYFSETQRNKGNFPGRFSGRQFSNSRSEMNVSTLELGDSALYLCASSKTPQTGAGDGYTFGSGTRLTVV.

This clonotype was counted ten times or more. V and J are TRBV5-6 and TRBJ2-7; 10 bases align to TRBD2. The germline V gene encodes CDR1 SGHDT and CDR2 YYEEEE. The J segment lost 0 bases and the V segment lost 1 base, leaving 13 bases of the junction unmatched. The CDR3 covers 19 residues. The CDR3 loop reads CASSLFFGTTSGSSYEQYF. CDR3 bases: TGTGCCAGCAGCTTGTTTTTCGGGACGACTAGCGGGTCCTCCTACGAGCAGTACTTC.

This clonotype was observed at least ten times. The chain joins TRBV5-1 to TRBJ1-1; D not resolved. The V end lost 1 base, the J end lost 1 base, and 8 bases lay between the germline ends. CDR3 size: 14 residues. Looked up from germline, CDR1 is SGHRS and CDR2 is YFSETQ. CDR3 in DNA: TGCGCCAGCAGCTTGAGCGCTTCGAACACTGAAGCTTTCTTT. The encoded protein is CASSLSASNTEAFF.

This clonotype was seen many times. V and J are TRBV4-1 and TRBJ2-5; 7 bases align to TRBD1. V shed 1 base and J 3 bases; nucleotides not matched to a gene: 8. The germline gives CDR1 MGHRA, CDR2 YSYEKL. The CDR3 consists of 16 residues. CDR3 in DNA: TGCGCCAGCAGCCAAGGCTGGGGACAGTTAAAAGAGACCCAGTACTTC. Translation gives CASSQGWGQLKETQYF.

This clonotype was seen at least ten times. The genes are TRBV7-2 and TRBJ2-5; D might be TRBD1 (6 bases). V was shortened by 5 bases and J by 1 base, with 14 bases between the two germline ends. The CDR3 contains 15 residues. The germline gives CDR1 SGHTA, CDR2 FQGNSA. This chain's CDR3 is CASSRKGRGQETQYF. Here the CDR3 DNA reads TGTGCCAGCAGCCGTAAGGGCAGGGGCCAAGAGACCCAGTACTTC.

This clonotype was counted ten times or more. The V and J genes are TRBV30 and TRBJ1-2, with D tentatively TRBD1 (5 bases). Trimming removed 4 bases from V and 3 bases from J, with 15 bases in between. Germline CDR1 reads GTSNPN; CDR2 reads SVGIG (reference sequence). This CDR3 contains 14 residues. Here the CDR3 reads CAWTPEGPHYGYTF. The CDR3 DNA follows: TGTGCCTGGACCCCGGAGGGGCCCCACTATGGCTACACCTTC.

CDR3: CASKISQEGTQYF. The CDR3 DNA reads as TGTGCCAGCAAAATTTCTCAGGAAGGGACCCAGTACTTC. J is TRBJ2-5 and V is TRBV2; D call uncertain. The CDR3 is 13 amino acids. V was shortened by 7 bases and J by 7 bases, with 16 bases between the two germline ends. Germline values: CDR1 SNHLY, CDR2 FYNNEI.